Reported below is one T cell receptor beta chain. The target antigen is unknown. These data originate in a study of monozygotic twins with inflammatory bowel disease. Added by template switching were UMIs that each held a 6-nucleotide sample barcode. TCRdb reprocessed the 5' RACE reads, keeping one entry per CDR3 protein, no DNA. The sample's table shows approximately 390,000 distinct CDR3 sequences. The CDR3 has 15 amino acids. Germline CDR1 MDHEN, CDR2 SYDVKM. Study-wide results and limits: Twins with IBD were found to have lower TCRbeta diversity (inverse Simpson) than healthy co-twins.

Sequenced material: blood. The chain is built from TRBV28 and TRBJ2-3; TCRdb's D gene call, TRBD1, goes unchecked for lack of DNA. The sequence was collected from a human donor with ulcerative colitis or Crohn's disease, or a healthy co-twin of an affected twin (not recorded which). This CDR3 is CASKGQGALTDTQYF.